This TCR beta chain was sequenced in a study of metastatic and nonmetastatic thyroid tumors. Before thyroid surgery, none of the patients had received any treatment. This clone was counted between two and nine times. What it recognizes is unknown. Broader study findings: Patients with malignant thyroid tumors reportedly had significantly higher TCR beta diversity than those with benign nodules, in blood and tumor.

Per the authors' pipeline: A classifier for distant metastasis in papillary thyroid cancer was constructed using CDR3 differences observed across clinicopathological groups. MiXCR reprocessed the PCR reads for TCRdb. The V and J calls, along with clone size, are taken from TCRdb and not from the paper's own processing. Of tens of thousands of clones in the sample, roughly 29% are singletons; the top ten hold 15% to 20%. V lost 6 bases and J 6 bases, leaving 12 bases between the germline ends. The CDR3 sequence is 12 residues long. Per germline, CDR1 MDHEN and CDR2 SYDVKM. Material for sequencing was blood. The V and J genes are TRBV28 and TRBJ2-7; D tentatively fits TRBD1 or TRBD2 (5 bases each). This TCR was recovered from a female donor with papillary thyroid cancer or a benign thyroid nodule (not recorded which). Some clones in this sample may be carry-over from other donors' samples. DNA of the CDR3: TGTGCCAGCAGCCTTGGGGGTGGCGAGCAGTACTTC. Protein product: CASSLGGGEQYF. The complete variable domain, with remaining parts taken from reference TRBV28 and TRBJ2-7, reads DVKVTQSSRYLVKRTGEKVFLECVQDMDHENMFWYRQDPGLGLRLIYFSYDVKMKEKGDIPEGYSVSREKKERFSLILESASTNQTSMYLCASSLGGGEQYFGPGTRLTVT.